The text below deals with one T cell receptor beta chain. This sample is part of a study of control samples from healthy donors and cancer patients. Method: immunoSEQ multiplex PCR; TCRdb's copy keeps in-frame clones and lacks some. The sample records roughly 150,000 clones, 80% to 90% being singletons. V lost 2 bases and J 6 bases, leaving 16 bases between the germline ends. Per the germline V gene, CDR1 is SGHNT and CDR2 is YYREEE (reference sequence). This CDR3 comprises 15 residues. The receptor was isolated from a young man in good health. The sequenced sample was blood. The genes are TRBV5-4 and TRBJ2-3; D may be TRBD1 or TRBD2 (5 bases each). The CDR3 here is CASSFGTGSGDTQYF. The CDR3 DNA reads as TGTGCCAGCAGCTTCGGGACGGGCTCGGGGGATACGCAGTATTTT.